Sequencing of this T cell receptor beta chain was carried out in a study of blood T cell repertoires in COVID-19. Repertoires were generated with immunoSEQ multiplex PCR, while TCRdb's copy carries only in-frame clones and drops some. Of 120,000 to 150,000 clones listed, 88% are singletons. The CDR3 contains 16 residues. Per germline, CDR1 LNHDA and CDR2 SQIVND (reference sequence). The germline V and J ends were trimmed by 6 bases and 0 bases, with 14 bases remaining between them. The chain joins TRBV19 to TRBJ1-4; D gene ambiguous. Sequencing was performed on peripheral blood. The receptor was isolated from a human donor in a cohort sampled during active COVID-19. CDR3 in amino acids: CASSGRGGATNEKLFF. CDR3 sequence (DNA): TGTGCCAGTAGCGGGAGAGGTGGTGCAACTAATGAAAAACTGTTTTTT.